The present T cell receptor beta chain was sequenced within a study of T cell changes during pregnancy in multiple sclerosis. The CDR3 contains 15 residues. With 6 bases clipped from V and 8 bases from J, the junction kept 13 bases outside the gene matches. CDR1 is SGHAT and CDR2 is FQNNGV in the germline V gene. Data came from immunoSEQ multiplex PCR; TCRdb stores just in-frame clones and leaves some out. The sample contains about 41,000 clones, nearly 90% of which appear only once. Sequencing used CD4+ T cells from peripheral blood mononuclear cells, obtained in the first trimester of pregnancy. The J gene is TRBJ2-1, the V gene TRBV11-2; TRBD2 matches 7 bases. This clonotype was sampled from a female donor with multiple sclerosis, enrolled in a pregnancy study. CDR3 sequence (DNA): TGTGCCAGCAGGTCTGGGTTGCGGGAGCCCCATGAGCAGTTCTTC. Translated, it gives CASRSGLREPHEQFF.